These 2 T cell receptor beta chains were all obtained from the same sample, sequenced in a study of CXCR3-negative and CXCR3-positive naive CD8 T cells. Study-wide points: CXCR3-expressing naive cells carried TRB CDR3s more hydrophobic than those of CXCR3-negative naive cells.

With UMI labels, 5' RACE was used to prepare the TRB cDNA libraries. TCRdb reanalyzed the 5' RACE reads, giving one entry per CDR3 protein sequence and no DNA. This listing includes tens of thousands of distinct CDR3 sequences. These receptors' targets are unknown. The sequenced material came from naive CXCR3+ CD8+ T cells from blood. Subset reported: CD45RO-CCR7+CD27+CD95- naive CD8+ T cells expressing CXCR3 (TNR3+). These receptors came from a human donor in good health. Some clones in this sample may be carry-over from other donors' samples.

V is TRBV7-9 and J is TRBJ1-2; the TCRdb call, TRBD1, lacks DNA for checking. The CDR3 extends over 14 amino acids. Per the germline V gene, CDR1 is SEHNR and CDR2 is FQNEAQ (reference sequence). CDR3 loop: CASTWDRSNYGYTF.

The CDR3 reads CASSSTPRDKNIQYF. J is TRBJ2-4 and V is TRBV12-3 or TRBV12-4; TCRdb lists TRBD1, though no DNA is available to test this call. CDR3 length equals 15 residues.